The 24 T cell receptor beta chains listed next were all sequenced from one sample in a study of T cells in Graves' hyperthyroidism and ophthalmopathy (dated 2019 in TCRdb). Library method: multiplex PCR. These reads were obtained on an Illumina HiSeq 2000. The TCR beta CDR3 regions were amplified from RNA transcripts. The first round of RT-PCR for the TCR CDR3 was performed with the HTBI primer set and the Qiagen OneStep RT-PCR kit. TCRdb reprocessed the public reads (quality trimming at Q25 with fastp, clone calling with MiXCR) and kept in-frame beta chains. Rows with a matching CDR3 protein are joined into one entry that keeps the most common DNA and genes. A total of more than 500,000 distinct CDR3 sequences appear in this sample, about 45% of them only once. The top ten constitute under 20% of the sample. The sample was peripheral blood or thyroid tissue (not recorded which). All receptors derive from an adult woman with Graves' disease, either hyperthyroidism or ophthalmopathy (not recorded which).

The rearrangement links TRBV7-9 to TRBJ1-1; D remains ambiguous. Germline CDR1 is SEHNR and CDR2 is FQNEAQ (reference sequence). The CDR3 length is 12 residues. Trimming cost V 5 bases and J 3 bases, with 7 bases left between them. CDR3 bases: TGTGCCAGCAGCCCCCCATACACTGAAGCTTTCTTT. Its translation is CASSPPYTEAFF.

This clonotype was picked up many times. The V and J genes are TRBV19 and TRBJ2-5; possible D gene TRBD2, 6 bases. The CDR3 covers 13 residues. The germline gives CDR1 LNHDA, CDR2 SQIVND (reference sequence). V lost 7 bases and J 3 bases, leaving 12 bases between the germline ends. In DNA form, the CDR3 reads TGTGCCAGTACCGATCTAGCGAAAGAGACCCAGTACTTC. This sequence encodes CASTDLAKETQYF. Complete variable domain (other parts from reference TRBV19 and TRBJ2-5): DGGITQSPKYLFRKEGQNVTLSCEQNLNHDAMYWYRQDPGQGLRLIYYSQIVNDFQKGDIAEGYSVSREKKESFPLTVTSAQKNPTAFYLCASTDLAKETQYFGPGTRLLVL.

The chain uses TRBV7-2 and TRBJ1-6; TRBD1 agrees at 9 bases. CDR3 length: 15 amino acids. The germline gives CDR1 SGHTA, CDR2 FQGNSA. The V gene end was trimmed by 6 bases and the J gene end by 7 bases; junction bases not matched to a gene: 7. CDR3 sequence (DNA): TGTGCCAGCAGACAAGACAGGGGGGGGAATTCACCCCTCCACTTT. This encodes CASRQDRGGNSPLHF.

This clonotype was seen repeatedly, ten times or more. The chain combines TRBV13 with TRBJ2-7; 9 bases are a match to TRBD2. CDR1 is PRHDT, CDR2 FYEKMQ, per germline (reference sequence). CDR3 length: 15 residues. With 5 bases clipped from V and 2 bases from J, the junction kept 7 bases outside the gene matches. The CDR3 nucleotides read TGTGCCAGCAGCCCCGGACTAGCGCCCACCTACGAGCAGTACTTC. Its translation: CASSPGLAPTYEQYF. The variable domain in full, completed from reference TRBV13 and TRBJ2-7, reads AAGVIQSPRHLIKEKRETATLKCYPIPRHDTVYWYQQGPGQDPQFLISFYEKMQSDKGSIPDRFSAQQFSDYHSELNMSSLELGDSALYFCASSPGLAPTYEQYFGPGTRLTVT.

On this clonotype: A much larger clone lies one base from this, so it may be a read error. For the CDR3, the DNA is TGTGCCAGCAGTGAATCAAAGGTCTGGGGCTACACCTTC. This translates into CASSESKVWGYTF. V usage is TRBV6-1 and J usage is TRBJ1-2; D is unresolved. Germline V gene lookup returns CDR1 MNHNS and CDR2 SASEGT. This CDR3 has 13 amino acids. Trimming pared 2 bases from V and 8 bases from J, leaving 12 bases between.

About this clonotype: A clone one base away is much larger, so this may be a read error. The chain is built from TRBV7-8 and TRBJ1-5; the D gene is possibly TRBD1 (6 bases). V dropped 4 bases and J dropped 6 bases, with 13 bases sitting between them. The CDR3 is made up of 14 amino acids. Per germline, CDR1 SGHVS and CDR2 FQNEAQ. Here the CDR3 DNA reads TGTGCCAGCAGCTGGACAGAAGGTATTCAGCCCCAGCATTTT. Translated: CASSWTEGIQPQHF.

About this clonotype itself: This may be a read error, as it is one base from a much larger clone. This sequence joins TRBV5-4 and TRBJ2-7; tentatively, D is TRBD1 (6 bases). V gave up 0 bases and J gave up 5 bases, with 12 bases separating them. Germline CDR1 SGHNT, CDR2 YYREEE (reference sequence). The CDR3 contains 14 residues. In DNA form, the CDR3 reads TGTGCCAGCAGCTTGGACAGGGTCGCCGACGAGCAGTACTTC. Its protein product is CASSLDRVADEQYF.

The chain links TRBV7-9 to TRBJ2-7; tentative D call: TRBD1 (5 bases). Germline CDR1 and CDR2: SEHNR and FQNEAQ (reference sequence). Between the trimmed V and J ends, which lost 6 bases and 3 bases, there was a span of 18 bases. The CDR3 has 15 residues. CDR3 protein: CASSPDSPGNYEQYF. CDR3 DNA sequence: TGTGCCAGCAGTCCTGACAGCCCGGGTAACTACGAGCAGTACTTC.

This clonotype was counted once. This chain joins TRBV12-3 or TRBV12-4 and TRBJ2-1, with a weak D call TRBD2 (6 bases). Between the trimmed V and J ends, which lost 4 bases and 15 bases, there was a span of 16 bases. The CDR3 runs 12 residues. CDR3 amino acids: CASSSPTSWGFF. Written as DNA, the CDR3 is TGTGCCAGCAGTTCCCCTACTAGCTGGGGGTTCTTC.

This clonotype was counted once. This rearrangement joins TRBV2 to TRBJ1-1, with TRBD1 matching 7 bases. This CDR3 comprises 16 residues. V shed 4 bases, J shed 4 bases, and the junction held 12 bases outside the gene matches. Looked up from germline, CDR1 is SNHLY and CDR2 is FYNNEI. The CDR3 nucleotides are TGTGCCAGCAGTGCCCACCAGGGGGACCGGGGCACTGAAGCTTTCTTT. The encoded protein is CASSAHQGDRGTEAFF.

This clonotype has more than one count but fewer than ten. Here the CDR3 DNA reads TGCAGTGCTAGAGCTAGGGCCACTGAAGCTTTCTTT. Amino acids: CSARARATEAFF. The chain links TRBV20-1 to TRBJ1-1; no firm D call. Germline assignment: CDR1 DFQATT and CDR2 SNEGSKA (reference sequence). V lost 1 base to trimming and J lost 4 bases, with 7 bases between them. The CDR3 extends over 12 amino acids.

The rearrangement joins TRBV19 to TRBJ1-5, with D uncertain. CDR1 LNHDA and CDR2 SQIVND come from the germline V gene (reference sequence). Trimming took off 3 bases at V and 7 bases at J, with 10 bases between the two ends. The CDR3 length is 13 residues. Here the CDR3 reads CASSMINGQPQHF. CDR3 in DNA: TGTGCCAGTAGTATGATTAACGGACAGCCCCAGCATTTT.

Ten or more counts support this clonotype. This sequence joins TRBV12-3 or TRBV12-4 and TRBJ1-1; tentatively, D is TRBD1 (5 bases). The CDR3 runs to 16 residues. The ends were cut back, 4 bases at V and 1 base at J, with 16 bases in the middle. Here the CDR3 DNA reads TGTGCCAGCAGTTCCCCAGGCGGGGGAACGAACACTGAAGCTTTCTTT. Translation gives CASSSPGGGTNTEAFF.

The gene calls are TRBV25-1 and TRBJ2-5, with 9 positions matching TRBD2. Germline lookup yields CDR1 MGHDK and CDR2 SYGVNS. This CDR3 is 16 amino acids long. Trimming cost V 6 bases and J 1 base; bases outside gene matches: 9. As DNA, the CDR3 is TGTGCCAGCAGCAAGGGCCTAGCGGGGACCCAAGAGACCCAGTACTTC. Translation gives CASSKGLAGTQETQYF. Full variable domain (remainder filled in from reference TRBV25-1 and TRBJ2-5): EADIYQTPRYLVIGTGKKITLECSQTMGHDKMYWYQQDPGMELHLIHYSYGVNSTEKGDLSSESTVSRIRTEHFPLTLESARPSHTSQYLCASSKGLAGTQETQYFGPGTRLLVL.

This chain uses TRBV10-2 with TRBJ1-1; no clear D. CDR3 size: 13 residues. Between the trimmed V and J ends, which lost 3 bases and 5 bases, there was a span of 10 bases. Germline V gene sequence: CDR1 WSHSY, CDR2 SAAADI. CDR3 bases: TGCGCCAGCAGTGAACTTCTGGGGACTGAAGCTTTCTTT. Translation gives CASSELLGTEAFF.

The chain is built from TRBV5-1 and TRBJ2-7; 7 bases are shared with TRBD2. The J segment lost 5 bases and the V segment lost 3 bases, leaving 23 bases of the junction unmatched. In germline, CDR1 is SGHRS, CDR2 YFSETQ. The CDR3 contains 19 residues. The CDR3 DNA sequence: TGCGCCAGCAGCTACCTTGGGCCCGATGGCGGGGGTTTTTCCCACGAGCAGTACTTC. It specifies CASSYLGPDGGGFSHEQYF.

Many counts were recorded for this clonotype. The DNA for the CDR3 is TGCAGCGTTAAGGGGAAAGGCTACACCTTC. Residues: CSVKGKGYTF. This sequence joins TRBV29-1 and TRBJ1-2, with D maybe TRBD1 (5 bases). Germline V gene lookup returns CDR1 SQVTM and CDR2 ANQGSEA. CDR3 size: 10 residues. Between the trimmed V and J ends, which lost 5 bases and 8 bases, there was a span of 9 bases.

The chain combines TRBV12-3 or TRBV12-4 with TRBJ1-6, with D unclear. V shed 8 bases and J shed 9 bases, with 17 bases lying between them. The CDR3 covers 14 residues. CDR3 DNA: TGTGCCAGCCCAAACACACGTTTTACTTCACCCCTCCACTTT. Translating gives CASPNTRFTSPLHF.

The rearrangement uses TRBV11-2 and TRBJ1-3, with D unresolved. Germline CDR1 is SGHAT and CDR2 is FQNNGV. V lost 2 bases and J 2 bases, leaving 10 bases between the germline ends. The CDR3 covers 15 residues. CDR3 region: CASSLRVDTGNTIYF. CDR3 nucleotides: TGTGCCAGCAGCTTAAGAGTCGACACTGGAAACACCATATATTTT.

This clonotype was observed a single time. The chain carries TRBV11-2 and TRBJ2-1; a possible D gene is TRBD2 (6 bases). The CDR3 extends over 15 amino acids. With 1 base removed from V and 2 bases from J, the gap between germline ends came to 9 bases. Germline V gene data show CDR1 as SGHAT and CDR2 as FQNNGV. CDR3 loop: CASSLVGGPYNEQFF. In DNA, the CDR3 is TGTGCCAGCAGCTTAGTCGGGGGTCCCTACAATGAGCAGTTCTTC.

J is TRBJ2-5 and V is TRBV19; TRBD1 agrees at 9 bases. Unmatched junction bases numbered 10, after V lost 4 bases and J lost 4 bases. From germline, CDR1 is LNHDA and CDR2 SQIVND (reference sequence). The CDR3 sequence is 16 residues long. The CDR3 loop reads CASSKAPGQGPETQYF. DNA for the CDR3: TGTGCCAGTAGTAAGGCACCGGGACAGGGCCCAGAGACCCAGTACTTC.

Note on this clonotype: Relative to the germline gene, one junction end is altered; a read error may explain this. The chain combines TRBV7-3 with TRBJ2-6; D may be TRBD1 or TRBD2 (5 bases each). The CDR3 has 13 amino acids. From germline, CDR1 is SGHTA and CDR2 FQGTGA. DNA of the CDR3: TGTGCCAGCAGCTTCCGGGGCTCCAACGTCCCGACTTTC. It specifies CASSFRGSNVPTF.

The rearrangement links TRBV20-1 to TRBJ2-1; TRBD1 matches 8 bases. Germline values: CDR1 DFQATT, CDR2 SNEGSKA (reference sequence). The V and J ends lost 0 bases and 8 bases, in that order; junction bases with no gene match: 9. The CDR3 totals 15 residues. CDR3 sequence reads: CSARDYRDRFHEQFF. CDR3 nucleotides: TGCAGTGCTAGAGATTACAGGGACAGGTTTCATGAGCAGTTCTTC.

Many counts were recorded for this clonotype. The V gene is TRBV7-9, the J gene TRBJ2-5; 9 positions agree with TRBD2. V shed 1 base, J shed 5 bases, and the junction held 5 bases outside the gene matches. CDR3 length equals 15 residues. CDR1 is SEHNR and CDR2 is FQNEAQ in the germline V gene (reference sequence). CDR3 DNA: TGTGCCAGCAGCTTAGGCGGACTAGCGTGGGAGACCCAGTACTTC. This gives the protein CASSLGGLAWETQYF.